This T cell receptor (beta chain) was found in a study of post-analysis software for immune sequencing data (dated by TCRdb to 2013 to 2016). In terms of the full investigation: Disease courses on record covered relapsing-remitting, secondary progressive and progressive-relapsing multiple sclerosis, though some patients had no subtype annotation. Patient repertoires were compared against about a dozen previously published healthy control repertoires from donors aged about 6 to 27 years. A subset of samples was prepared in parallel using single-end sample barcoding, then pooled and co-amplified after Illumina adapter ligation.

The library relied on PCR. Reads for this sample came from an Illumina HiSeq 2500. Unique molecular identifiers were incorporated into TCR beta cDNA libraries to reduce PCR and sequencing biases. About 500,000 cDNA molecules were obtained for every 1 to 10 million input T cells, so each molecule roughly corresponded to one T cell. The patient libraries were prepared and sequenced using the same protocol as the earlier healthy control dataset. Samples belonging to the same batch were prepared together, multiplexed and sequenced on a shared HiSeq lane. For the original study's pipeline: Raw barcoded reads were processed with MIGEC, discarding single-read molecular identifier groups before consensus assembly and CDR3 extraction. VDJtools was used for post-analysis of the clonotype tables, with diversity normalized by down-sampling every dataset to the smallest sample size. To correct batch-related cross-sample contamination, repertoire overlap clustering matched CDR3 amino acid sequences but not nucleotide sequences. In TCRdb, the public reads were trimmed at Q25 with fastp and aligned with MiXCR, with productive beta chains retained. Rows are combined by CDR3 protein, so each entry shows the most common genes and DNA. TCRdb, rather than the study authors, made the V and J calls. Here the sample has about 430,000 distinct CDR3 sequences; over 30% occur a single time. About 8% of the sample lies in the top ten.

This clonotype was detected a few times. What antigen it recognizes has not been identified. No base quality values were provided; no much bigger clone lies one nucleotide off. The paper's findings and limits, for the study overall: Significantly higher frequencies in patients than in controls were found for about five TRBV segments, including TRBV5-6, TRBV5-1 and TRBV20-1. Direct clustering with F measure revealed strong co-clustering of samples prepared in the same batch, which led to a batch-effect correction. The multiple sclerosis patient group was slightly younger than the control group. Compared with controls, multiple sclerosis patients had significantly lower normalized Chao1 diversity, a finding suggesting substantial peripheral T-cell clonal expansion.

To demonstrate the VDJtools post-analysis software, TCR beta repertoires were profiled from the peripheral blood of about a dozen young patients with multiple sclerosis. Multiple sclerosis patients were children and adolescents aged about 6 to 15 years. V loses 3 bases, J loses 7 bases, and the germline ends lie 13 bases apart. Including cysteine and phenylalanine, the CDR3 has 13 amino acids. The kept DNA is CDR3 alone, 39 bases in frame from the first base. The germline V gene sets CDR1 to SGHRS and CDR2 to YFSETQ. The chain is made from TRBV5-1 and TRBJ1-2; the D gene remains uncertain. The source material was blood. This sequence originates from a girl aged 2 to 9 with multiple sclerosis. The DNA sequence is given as TGCGCCAGCAGCTCTCCCGTGGACCCTGGCTACACCTTC. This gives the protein CASSSPVDPGYTF.